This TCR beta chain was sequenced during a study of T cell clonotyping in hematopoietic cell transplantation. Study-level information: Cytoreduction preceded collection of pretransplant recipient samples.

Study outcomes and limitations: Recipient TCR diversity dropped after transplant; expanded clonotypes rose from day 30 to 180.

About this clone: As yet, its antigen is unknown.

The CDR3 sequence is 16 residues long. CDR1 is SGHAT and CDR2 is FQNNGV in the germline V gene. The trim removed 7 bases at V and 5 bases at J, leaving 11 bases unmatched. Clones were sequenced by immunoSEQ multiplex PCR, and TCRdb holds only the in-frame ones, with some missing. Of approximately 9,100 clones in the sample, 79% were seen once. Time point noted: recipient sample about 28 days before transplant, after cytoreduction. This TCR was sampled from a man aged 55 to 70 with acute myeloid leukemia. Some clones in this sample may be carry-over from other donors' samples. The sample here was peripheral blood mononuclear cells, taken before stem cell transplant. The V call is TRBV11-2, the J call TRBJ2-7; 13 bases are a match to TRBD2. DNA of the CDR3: TGTGCCAGCAACCTCGGACTAGCGGGAGTCGGTGACGAGCAGTACTTC. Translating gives CASNLGLAGVGDEQYF.